Presented here are 12 T cell receptor beta chains from one specimen sequenced in a study of blood T cell repertoires in COVID-19. The repertoire was sequenced with immunoSEQ multiplex PCR; TCRdb's copy has only in-frame clones and lacks some. The table records just over 95,000 clones, around 80% of them present only once. The specimen was peripheral blood. The receptors were gathered from a man in his sixties with acute or convalescent COVID-19.

The CDR3 nucleotides are TGTGCCAGCAGTGAAGGTCAGGGGGTGGGCACTGAAGCTTTCTTT. Its translation: CASSEGQGVGTEAFF. The chain uses TRBV2 and TRBJ1-1; TRBD1 matches 7 bases. This CDR3 has 15 amino acids. V was clipped by 1 base and J by 4 bases; unmatched bases: 6. In germline, CDR1 is SNHLY, CDR2 FYNNEI.

The genes are TRBV2 and TRBJ2-7; 7 bases line up with TRBD1. CDR3 length: 13 residues. Germline CDR1 and CDR2: SNHLY and FYNNEI. J gave up 4 bases and V 6 bases, and 6 bases lay outside the gene matches. The CDR3 spells CASRAGTVYEQYV. In DNA form, the CDR3 reads TGTGCCAGCAGAGCCGGGACAGTTTACGAGCAGTACGTC.

The chain joins TRBV20-1 to TRBJ2-1; TRBD2 agrees at 8 bases. Germline loops: CDR1 DFQATT, CDR2 SNEGSKA (reference sequence). The CDR3 sequence is 13 residues long. Unmatched junction bases numbered 3, after V lost 3 bases and J lost 5 bases. The CDR3 region has the DNA TGCAGTGCTAGTAGCGGGATGGACAATGAGCAGTTCTTC. It translates to CSASSGMDNEQFF.

This chain uses TRBV19 with TRBJ1-2; possibly TRBD1 for D (5 bases). The germline gives CDR1 LNHDA, CDR2 SQIVND (reference sequence). The CDR3 loop spans 14 amino acids. V lost 4 bases and J lost 0, with 9 bases in between. The CDR3 loop is CASSNQGSNYGYTF. CDR3 sequence (DNA): TGTGCCAGTAGTAACCAGGGATCTAACTATGGCTACACCTTC.

The rearrangement joins TRBV28 to TRBJ1-2; possible D gene TRBD1, 6 bases. The CDR3 spans 15 residues. CDR1 MDHEN and CDR2 SYDVKM come from the germline V gene. V lost 2 bases and J lost 1, with 11 bases in between. CDR3 sequence (DNA): TGTGCCAGCAGTTTAGCCCAGGGGAATAACTATGGCTACACCTTC. It codes for CASSLAQGNNYGYTF.

This chain uses TRBV2 with TRBJ2-7; tentative D call: TRBD1 (5 bases). CDR1 and CDR2 (germline): SNHLY, FYNNEI. The V and J ends lost 1 base and 5 bases respectively, with 27 bases between them. This CDR3 comprises 19 residues. The CDR3 nucleotides are TGTGCCAGCAGTGAAGGAGAACGCTCAAGGGCCAGGGTATCTCACGAGCAGTACTTC. It translates to CASSEGERSRARVSHEQYF.

This chain links TRBV19 with TRBJ2-7; 7 bases map to TRBD2. This CDR3 contains 12 residues. The germline CDR1 and CDR2 sequences are LNHDA and SQIVND (reference sequence). Germline trimming cut 6 bases from V and 2 bases from J; bases unmatched to any gene: 1. This chain's CDR3 is CASSGGTYEQYF. Written as DNA, the CDR3 is TGTGCCAGTAGCGGGGGGACCTACGAGCAGTACTTC.

The chain carries TRBV18 and TRBJ2-3; D unclear. Germline V lookup: CDR1 KGHSH, CDR2 LQKENI. This CDR3 spans 13 amino acids. V was shortened by 1 base and J by 2 bases, with 4 bases between the two germline ends. DNA of the CDR3: TGTGCCAGCTCACCACGAGACACAGATACGCAGTATTTT. Translated, it gives CASSPRDTDTQYF.

This clone was seen a single time. The CDR3 nucleotides read TGTGCCAGCAGCCTGTACAATGAGCAGTTCTTC. It encodes CASSLYNEQFF. This chain joins TRBV5-4 and TRBJ2-1; no reliable D call. Germline V gene lookup returns CDR1 SGHNT and CDR2 YYREEE (reference sequence). Trimming pared 4 bases from V and 4 bases from J, leaving 3 bases between. CDR3 size: 11 residues.

J is TRBJ2-3 and V is TRBV19, with 9 bases aligning to TRBD1. The CDR3 runs to 17 residues. Losses at the gene ends were 6 bases for V and 2 bases for J; bases not matched to a gene: 12. CDR1 and CDR2 from the germline V gene are LNHDA and SQIVND (reference sequence). The DNA for the CDR3 is TGTGCCAGTAGAAACAGGGGGCTAGCGGAGACCACAGATACGCAGTATTTT. The encoded protein is CASRNRGLAETTDTQYF.

V usage is TRBV5-1 and J usage is TRBJ2-1; 14 bases are a match to TRBD2. With 4 bases clipped from V and 7 bases from J, the junction kept 4 bases outside the gene matches. From germline, CDR1 is SGHRS and CDR2 YFSETQ. CDR3 length: 15 residues. The CDR3 here is CASSRGLAGANEQFF. The CDR3 DNA follows: TGCGCCAGCAGCAGGGGACTAGCGGGAGCAAATGAGCAGTTCTTC. The variable domain in full, completed from reference TRBV5-1 and TRBJ2-1, reads KAGVTQTPRYLIKTRGQQVTLSCSPISGHRSVSWYQQTPGQGLQFLFEYFSETQRNKGNFPGRFSGRQFSNSRSEMNVSTLELGDSALYLCASSRGLAGANEQFFGPGTRLTVL.

CDR3 sequence (DNA): TGTGCCAGCAGCCGCGAAGGAGTAGTTAATCAGCCCCAGCATTTT. Translation: CASSREGVVNQPQHF. V gene TRBV11-3 combines with J gene TRBJ1-5, with D unresolved. The germline V and J ends were trimmed by 5 bases and 4 bases, with 15 bases remaining between them. Germline V gene data show CDR1 as SGHNT and CDR2 as YENEEA. The CDR3 spans 15 residues.